This T cell receptor (beta chain) was documented in a study of cytomegalovirus exposure and HLA in healthy donors (dated by TCRdb to about 2017). In the study overall: An earlier analysis of 587 of the donors reported 250 to 300 Gb of sequence data and about 120 million unique TCR beta sequences obtained from 180 million or so T cells. All discovery cohort repertoires had been generated using a single sequencing platform. Besides the first cohort of 500 to 700 subjects, a separate validation cohort made up of roughly 120 different subjects was used. Four to six DR-DQ haplotypes were handled as single units for association and clustering, since linkage in the cohort was strong. Typing coverage varied by locus: roughly 620-630 donors for A, B, C, DRB1 and DQB1; more than 500 for DQA1; nearly 610 for DPA1; 450 to 480 for DPB1. Donor age, sex, ethnicity and CMV serostatus were collected together with the repertoire data. To predict cytomegalovirus infection status, the study combined high-throughput TCR immunosequencing, statistical association of individual TCRs with disease status, and machine learning. In a later genetic analysis, genome-wide SNP genotypes for about 55% of the roughly 700 donors were used, and that subset was treated as a discovery cohort. Class I and class II HLA loci were covered by the typing at four-digit resolution. Across about 370 genotyped donors of the cohort, an average of about 250,000 unique TCR beta nucleotide sequences per donor were sequenced, and approximately 19% of those sequences were non-productive. The aim of the study was to test whether cataloging public T cell receptors could identify signatures of past pathogen exposure. To study patterns of TCR occurrence, a later analysis re-analyzed previously published TCR beta repertoires from hundreds of donors and added high-resolution HLA genotyping. Of the 350 to 400 genotyped donors, approximately 83% fell in the genetic ancestry cluster associated with self-reported Caucasian donors. An early release covering over 500 HLA-typed donors comprised about 300 gigabases of sequencing data and around 80 million unique TCR sequences. Rather than drawing on any new phenotypic data, the later analysis identified candidate immune exposures from TCR beta sequences and the way those sequences occurred across donors. Using immunosequencing, the study profiled T cell repertoires from 666 subjects and related those repertoires to cytomegalovirus serostatus. In an earlier analysis of roughly 600 of the donors, high-throughput TCR beta sequencing was used to judge whether each TCR beta V gene segment behaved as functional or pseudogenic. Summary of the overall study and its limitations: According to a later genetic analysis, donors in an Asian-associated ancestry cluster had fewer N-insertions in productive TCRs than the roughly 670-donor mean. A cluster of highly shared sequence variants was judged likely to be a technical artifact of the sequencing pipeline. Across donors, most TCR sequences were observed very rarely, whereas some public TCRs were present in many individuals. Fewer than 20 rarely observed V segments, including chromosome 9 orphons, were excluded from the earlier analysis of some 590 of the donors because counts were too low. CMV serostatus was the only immune exposure information available for the cohort. The cohort was sequenced for TCR beta chains only, and without alpha or paired-chain data the features that could be detected were limited. Broadly in line with IMGT annotations, most TCR beta V segments showed up in productive rearrangements about 90% or about 30% of the time in an earlier analysis of several hundred of the donors. In both the original and validation cohorts, the classifier was reported to diagnose cytomegalovirus status with high specificity and sensitivity. Specific HLA alleles were associated with 15,000 to 20,000 TCR beta sequences at a false discovery rate of 0.05 in a later analysis. A later analysis reported that several top co-occurrence clusters appeared linked to parvovirus B19, influenza, CMV and Epstein-Barr virus. In a later analysis, TCR association rates were found to vary across HLA loci, with the most associated TCRs seen for DRB1 alleles and the fewest for HLA-C alleles. In vitro tests confirmed that a few of the cytomegalovirus-associated TCR beta chains recognize cytomegalovirus antigens. Sequencing depth was assumed to be roughly uniform across donors in the presence/absence analyses, though that assumption may not hold. In the study, around 150 TCR beta chains were listed as associated with cytomegalovirus. A further reported finding was that TCR beta sequences accurately predicted the HLA-A and HLA-B alleles for most subjects in the first cohort. Because HLA typing was unavailable for some donors at each locus, only the typed subset was used in association tests. Assigning TCR associations to individual alleles was difficult when HLA alleles, especially DR and DQ, strongly co-occurred. Some IMGT-functional V segments, including TRBV6-2 and TRBV6-3, could not be told apart with the 87-base-pair reads, so those segments were excluded. Correlated functional status among segregating V segments might reflect linkage disequilibrium, but an unknown experimental factor could not be ruled out. An association between a missense DCLRE1C variant and V-gene and J-gene trimming of TCR beta chains was found in a later genetic analysis and replicated in an independent cohort. The authors suggested that the approach could potentially be extended to other disease states and immunological phenotypes. In a later analysis, HLA-associated TCR beta chains showed more clonal expansion and lower generation probabilities than non-associated chains that were equally common. A later analysis found that most CMV-associated TCR beta chains appeared HLA-restricted, with HLA associations seemingly driven largely by CMV exposure.

In total, approximately 610 healthy bone marrow donors made up the cohort. At the time of sampling, all cohort members were nominally healthy, though unrecorded immune exposures were likely present. The donor tested CMV seronegative, placing the donor among the approximately 400 seronegative members of the cohort. A peripheral blood sample was collected from each donor, and TCR beta sequencing was performed on peripheral blood mononuclear cells. The Qiagen DNeasy Blood Extraction Kit was used to extract genomic DNA from the blood cell samples. With respect to this clone: Its antigen is unknown. The input lacks base qualities; no much larger clone sits a single base away.

Libraries were prepared through the immunoSEQ multiplex PCR assay. A mixture of 60 forward primers for TCR Vbeta segments and 13 reverse primers for TCR Jbeta segments was used in the multiplex PCR. A multiplex PCR assay on genomic DNA amplified the CDR3 region of rearranged TCR beta genes. The amplified TCR beta libraries were sequenced on the Illumina HiSeq System as 87-base-pair reads. In the authors' own workflow: A later analysis tallied tens of millions of unique TCR beta chains across the 610 or so repertoires, and about 12 million of those chains were shared by two or more donors. A nearest-neighbor algorithm error-corrected the raw reads and collapsed the reads into unique sequences, merging closely related sequences to remove PCR and sequencing errors. To assign V, D and J gene segments, CDR3 sequences were aligned to IMGT reference sequences. Each retained sequence needed at least a six-nucleotide match to both a V gene segment and a J gene segment. A rearrangement counted as productive if the CDR3 had no stop codons and remained in frame with V and J, and every other rearrangement counted as non-productive. CDR3 was defined according to IMGT convention as the region running from the second conserved V-encoded cysteine to the conserved J-encoded phenylalanine. In an earlier analysis of more than 550 of the donors, sequences lacking an unambiguous match to a single V gene segment were excluded. An earlier analysis of some 610 of the donors called V segments functional above 56.7% productive rearrangements and segregating when the between-donor standard deviation exceeded 5%. A statistical classification framework was built to diagnose cytomegalovirus status from the catalog of TCR beta chain sequences. V and J gene assignment, in a later analysis, came from comparing TCR nucleotide sequences with IMGT/GENE-DB human TR gene sequences. The TCRdist pipeline was used in a later analysis to assign CDR3 sequences and most-parsimonious VDJ recombination scenarios. In a later analysis, each TCR beta chain was defined by its CDR3 amino acid sequence together with its V-gene family, and reads lacking a unique V-gene family were excluded. To address suspected cross-contamination and a sequencing artifact, a later analysis removed a few hundred highly shared, low-generation-probability nucleotide sequences. In a later analysis, a clonal expansion index for each public chain was calculated from normalized within-repertoire ranks of inferred template counts. Generation probabilities in a later analysis came from a VDJ recombination model fitted to out-of-frame rearrangements, and those results were checked against IGoR. A later analysis scored TCR-TCR, TCR-HLA and TCR-CMV co-occurrence with hypergeometric tests, applying a repertoire-size bias correction to TCR pairs. In a later analysis, false discovery rates were estimated by permuting HLA or CMV assignments 20 times. In a later analysis, co-occurring TCRs were grouped with DBSCAN, and TCRdist sequence similarity was added when clustering was performed within HLA-allele-positive subsets. Repertoires with fewer than 30,000 or more than 120,000 public chains were left out of co-occurrence clustering, as were about 5 repertoires with anomalous nucleotide sharing. Entries here come from immuneACCESS through TCRdb and include only in-frame sequences with V and J called. Some clones fail to appear in such tables; in the studies checked, an unresolved V gene covers under half of the shortfall, and the cause of the remainder is unknown. V and J calls and clone size are given by that table; D and trimming were obtained from the DNA. The sample contains under 200,000 clones, around 84% of them found a single time. The top ten hold approximately 1.9% of the sample.

The CDR3 contains 14 residues, cysteine and phenylalanine counted. The CDR3 DNA has 42 bases and is translated from base 1. The germline V gene yields SGHTA for CDR1 and FQGNSA for CDR2. Deletion took 1 base off V and 10 bases off J, with a span of 16 bases between the germline ends. The sequence is built from TRBV7-2 and TRBJ1-1, with TRBD1 perhaps the D gene, on 6 matching bases. This TCR came from a man aged 18 to 30 in good health and CMV-seronegative. The source material was PBMCs. The nucleotide sequence is TGTGCCAGCAGCTTAGGGCCCCGGGACACCGCAGCTTTCTTT. This codes for CASSLGPRDTAAFF.